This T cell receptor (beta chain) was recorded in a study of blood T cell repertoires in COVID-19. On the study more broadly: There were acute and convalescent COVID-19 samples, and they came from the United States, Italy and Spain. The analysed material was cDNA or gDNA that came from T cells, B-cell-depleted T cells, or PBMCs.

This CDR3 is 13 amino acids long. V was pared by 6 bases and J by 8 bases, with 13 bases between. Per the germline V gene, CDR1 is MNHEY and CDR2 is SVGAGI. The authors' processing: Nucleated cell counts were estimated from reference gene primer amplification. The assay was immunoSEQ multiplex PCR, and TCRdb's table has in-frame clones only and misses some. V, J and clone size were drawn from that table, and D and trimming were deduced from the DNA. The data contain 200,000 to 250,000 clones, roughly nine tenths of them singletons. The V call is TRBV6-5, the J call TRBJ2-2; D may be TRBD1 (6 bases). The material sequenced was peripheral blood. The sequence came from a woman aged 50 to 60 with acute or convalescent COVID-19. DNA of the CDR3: TGTGCCAGCAGGGACAGTCCATCAGGGGAGCTGTTTTTT. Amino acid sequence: CASRDSPSGELFF.